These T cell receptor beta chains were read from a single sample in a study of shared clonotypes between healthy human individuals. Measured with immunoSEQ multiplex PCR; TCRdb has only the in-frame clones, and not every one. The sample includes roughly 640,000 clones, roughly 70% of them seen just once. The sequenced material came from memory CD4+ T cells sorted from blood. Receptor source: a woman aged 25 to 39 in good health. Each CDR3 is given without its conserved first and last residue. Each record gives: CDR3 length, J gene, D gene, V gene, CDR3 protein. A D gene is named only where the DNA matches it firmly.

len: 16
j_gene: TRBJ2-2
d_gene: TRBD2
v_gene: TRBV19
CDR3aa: ASTGYREGPPNTGELF

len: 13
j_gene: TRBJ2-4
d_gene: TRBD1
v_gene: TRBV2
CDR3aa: ASSKTGSNKNIQY

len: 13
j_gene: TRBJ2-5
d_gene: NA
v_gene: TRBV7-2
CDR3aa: ASSWVPEGQETQY

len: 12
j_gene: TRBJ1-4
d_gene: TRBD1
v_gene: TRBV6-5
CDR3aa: ASSTGQGGEKLF

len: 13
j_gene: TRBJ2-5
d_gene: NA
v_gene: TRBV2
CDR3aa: ASRYGSIRGETQY

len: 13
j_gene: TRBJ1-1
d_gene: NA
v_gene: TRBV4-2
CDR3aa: ASSDTGTGNTEAF

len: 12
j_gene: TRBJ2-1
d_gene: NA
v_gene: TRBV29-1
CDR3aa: SVEDWVGTREQF

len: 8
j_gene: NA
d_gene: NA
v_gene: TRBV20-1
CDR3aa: SAISREQY

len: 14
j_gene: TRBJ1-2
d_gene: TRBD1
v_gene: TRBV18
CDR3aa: ASSPPGTGRGYGYT

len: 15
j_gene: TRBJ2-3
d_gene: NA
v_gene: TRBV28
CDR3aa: ASSSSQGGVSTDTQY

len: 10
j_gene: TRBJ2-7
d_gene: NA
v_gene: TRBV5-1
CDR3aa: ASSPNEFEQY

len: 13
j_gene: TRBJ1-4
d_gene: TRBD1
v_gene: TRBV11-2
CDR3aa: ASSPGQGSGEKLF

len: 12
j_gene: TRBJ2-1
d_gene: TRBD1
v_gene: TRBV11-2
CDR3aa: ASSRGQSYNEQF

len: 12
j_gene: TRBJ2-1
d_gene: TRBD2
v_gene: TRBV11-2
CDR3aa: ASSRRREGYEQF

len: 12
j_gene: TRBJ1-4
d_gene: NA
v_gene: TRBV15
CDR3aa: ATSRDITTEKLF

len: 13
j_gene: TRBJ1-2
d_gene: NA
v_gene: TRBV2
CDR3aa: ASSEAQSYSGGYT

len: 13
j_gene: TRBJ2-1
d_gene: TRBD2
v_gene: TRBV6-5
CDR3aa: ASSYGREQTNEQF

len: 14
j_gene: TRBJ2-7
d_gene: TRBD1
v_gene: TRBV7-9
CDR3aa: ASSLVSGTGTYEQY

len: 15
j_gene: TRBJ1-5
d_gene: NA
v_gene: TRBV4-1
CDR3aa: ASSQGRARLVNQPQH

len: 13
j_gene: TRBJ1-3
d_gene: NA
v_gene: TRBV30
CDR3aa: AWSVWAATGNTIY

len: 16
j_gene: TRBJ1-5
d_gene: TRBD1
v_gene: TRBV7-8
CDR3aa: ASSTNRGRRSGNQPQH

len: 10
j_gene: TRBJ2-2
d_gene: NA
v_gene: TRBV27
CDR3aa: ASSQGVGELF

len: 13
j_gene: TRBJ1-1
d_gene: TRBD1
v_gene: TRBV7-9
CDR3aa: ASSPAGQGGTEAF

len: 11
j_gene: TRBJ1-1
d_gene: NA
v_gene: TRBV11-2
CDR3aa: ASRYLDSAEAF

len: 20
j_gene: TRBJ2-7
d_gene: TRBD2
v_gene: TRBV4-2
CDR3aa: ASSQGSRAASGRQHPNYEQY

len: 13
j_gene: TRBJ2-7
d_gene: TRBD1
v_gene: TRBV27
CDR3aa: ASREGGTGNYEQY

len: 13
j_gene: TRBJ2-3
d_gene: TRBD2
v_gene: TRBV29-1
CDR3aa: SAAGTSVGTDTQY

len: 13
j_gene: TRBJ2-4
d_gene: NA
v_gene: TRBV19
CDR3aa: ASSRGTSPPDIQY

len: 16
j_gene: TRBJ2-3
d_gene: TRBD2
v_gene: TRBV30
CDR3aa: AWTSGTLAGGRTDTQY

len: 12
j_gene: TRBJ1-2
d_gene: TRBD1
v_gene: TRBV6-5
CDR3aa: ASRQGAHNYGYT

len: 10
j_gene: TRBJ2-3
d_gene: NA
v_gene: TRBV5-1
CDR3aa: ASSLVGDTQY

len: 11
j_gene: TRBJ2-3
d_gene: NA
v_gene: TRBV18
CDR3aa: ASSQSQADTQY

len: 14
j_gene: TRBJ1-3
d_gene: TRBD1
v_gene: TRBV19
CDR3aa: ASSSWGQGGGNTIY

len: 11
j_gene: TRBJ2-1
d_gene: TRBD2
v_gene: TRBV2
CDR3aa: ASSGGSLYEQF

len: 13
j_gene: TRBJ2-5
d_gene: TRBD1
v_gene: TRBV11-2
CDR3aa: ASSLMAGGRETQY

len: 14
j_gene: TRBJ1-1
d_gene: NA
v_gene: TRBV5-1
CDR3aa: ASSLRVGGGNTEAF

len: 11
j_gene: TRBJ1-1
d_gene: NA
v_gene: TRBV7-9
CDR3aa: ASATQGDTEAF

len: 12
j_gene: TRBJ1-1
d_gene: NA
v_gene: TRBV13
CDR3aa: ASSLRTVNTEAF

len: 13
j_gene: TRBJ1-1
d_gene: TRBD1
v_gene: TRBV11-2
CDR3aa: ASSSQGGADTEAF

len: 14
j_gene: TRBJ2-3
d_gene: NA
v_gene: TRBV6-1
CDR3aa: ASSGSMGAGTDTQY

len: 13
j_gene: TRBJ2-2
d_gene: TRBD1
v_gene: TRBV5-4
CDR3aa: ASRTDRGGTGELF

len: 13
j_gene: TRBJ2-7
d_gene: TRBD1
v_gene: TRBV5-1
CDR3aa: ASSAWTGSVYEQY

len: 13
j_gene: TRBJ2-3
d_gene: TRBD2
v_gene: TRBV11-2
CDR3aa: ASSFTAGGPDTQY

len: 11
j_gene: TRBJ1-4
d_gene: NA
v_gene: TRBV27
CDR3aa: ATKGTHGEKLF

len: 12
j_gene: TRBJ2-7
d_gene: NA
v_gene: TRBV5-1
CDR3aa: ASSLRQASYEQY

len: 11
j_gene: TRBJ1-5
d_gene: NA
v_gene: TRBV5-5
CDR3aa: ASSHRRNQPQH

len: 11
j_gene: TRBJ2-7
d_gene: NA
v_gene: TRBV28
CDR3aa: ASSLWQENEQY

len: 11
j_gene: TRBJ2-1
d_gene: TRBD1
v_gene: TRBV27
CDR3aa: ATGQGAIHEQF

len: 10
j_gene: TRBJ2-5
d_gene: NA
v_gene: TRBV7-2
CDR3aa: ASSYYQETQY

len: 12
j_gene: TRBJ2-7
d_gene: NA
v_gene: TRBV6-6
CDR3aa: ASTDGGTSYEQY